This record covers a single TCR beta chain. What antigen it recognizes has not been identified. No clone much larger than this one lies a single base away; base qualities are absent. The source of the sample is a study of blood T cell repertoires in COVID-19 (dated by TCRdb to 2018 to 2021). Background for the entire study: Collaborator samples came from the United States, Italy and Spain and covered acute and convalescent phases of COVID-19. Where HLA class I and class II types were available, the types were taken from metadata supplied by the sample provider, not from assay-based typing. The material from the prospective study consisted of cDNA or gDNA derived from T cells, B-cell-depleted T cells, or PBMCs. Nearly every sample came with metadata listing a de-identified subject ID, COVID-19 status, age in years and sex. The samples were drawn from the first 160 participants of the ongoing ImmuneRACE study and from 1,254 subjects provided by 6 global collaborators. The repertoires were released in a freely available public database intended as a resource for research on the immune response to SARS-CoV-2. Deeply sampled blood TCRbeta repertoires from subjects exposed to, actively infected with, or recovered from COVID-19 were included in the dataset. Broad study findings and their caveats: How much clinical and demographic metadata was included differed by source and by participant, and the metadata was provided uncurated.

The immunoSEQ Assay, a bias-controlled multiplex PCR, was used to amplify TCRbeta CDR3 regions from genomic DNA. Processing in the source paper ran as follows. The number of nucleated cells in each sample was estimated from the amplification of reference gene primers within the assay. To quantify the absolute abundance of each unique TCRbeta CDR3 rearrangement, sequence reads were collapsed and filtered. For each sample, productive Simpson clonality was calculated as the square root of Simpson's diversity index across productive rearrangements. Not all clones reach the TCRdb copy of this immuneACCESS table, which keeps in-frame sequences only. Checked studies attribute under half of the gap to unresolved V genes and leave the rest unexplained. That table furnishes V, J and clone size, whereas the DNA furnished D and trimming. The sample table contains under 400,000 clones; only one count was recorded for about nine tenths of them. Approximately 1.6% of the sample belongs to the ten largest clones.

One collaborating source in Seattle enrolled patients while the patients were actively infected and followed the patients over time throughout the course of disease. The collaborating institutions used their own protocols to collect whole blood in K2EDTA tubes. Collaborator samples were shipped for TCRbeta analysis as frozen whole blood, isolated PBMCs, or DNA extracted from either sample type. The clonotype was recovered from a woman aged 30 to 39 with COVID-19, enrolled during active disease. The sequenced material came from peripheral blood.

The CDR3: CASYGGVTDTQYF. Here is the DNA: TGTGCCAGCTACGGGGGGGTCACAGATACGCAGTATTTT. The V gene is TRBV7-9 and the J gene is TRBJ2-3; the junction holds 8 bases that match TRBD2. V trim: 8 bases; J trim: 2 bases; unmatched bases: 3. The CDR3 runs 13 residues from the cysteine to the phenylalanine. The sequence is cut down to CDR3 DNA, 39 bases in frame from base 1. The CDR1 and CDR2 encoded by the germline V gene (reference sequence) are SEHNR and FQNEAQ.